This T cell receptor (beta chain) originates from a study of blood T cell repertoires in COVID-19. At the level of the study: Samples representing acute and convalescent COVID-19 were sourced from the United States, Italy and Spain. In each case, the material was cDNA or gDNA derived from T cells, B-cell-depleted T cells, or PBMCs.

This CDR3 region has 15 residues. Germline V lookup: CDR1 SGHRS, CDR2 YFSETQ. With 5 bases removed from V and 2 bases from J, the gap between germline ends came to 13 bases. Original processing methods: Estimates of nucleated cell counts were drawn from the amplification of reference gene primers. Sequencing used immunoSEQ multiplex PCR; TCRdb keeps in-frame clones, though not all of them. V and J calls plus clone size are reproduced from that table; the DNA served to infer D and trimming. The data contain 170,000 or so clones, approximately 81% of them singletons. The chain recombines TRBV5-1 with TRBJ2-2, with D maybe TRBD2 (6 bases). This sequence originates from a man younger than 35 with active or convalescent COVID-19. Sequenced input: peripheral blood. CDR3 sequence: CASRSGGENTGELFF. CDR3 sequence (DNA): TGCGCCAGCAGGTCCGGGGGAGAAAACACCGGGGAGCTGTTTTTT.